This TCR beta chain came from a study of blood T cell repertoires in COVID-19 (dated by TCRdb to 2018 to 2020). Regarding the complete study: The collaborator samples originated in the United States, Italy and Spain and spanned the acute and convalescent phases of COVID-19. The material from the prospective study consisted of cDNA or gDNA derived from T cells, B-cell-depleted T cells, or PBMCs. The sample metadata nearly always contained a de-identified subject ID, COVID-19 status, age in years and sex. Where available, HLA class I and class II types were taken from metadata supplied by the sample provider and were not determined by assay-based typing. Subjects who had been exposed to COVID-19, were actively infected with it, or had recovered from it provided the deeply sampled blood TCRbeta repertoires that made up the dataset. A freely available public database, intended as a resource for researchers studying the immune response to SARS-CoV-2, is where the repertoires were released. The samples were drawn from two sources: the first 160 participants of the ongoing ImmuneRACE study, and some 1,300 subjects contributed by 6 global collaborators. Results and caveats for the whole study, not just this receptor: Clinical and demographic metadata were provided uncurated, with the amount varying by source and participant.

Concerning this clone: Its antigen is unknown. The sample holds no much larger clone one base away, and base qualities are not on file.

TCRbeta CDR3 regions were amplified from genomic DNA by means of the immunoSEQ Assay, a bias-controlled multiplex PCR. In the authors' own workflow: The number of nucleated cells in each sample was estimated from the amplification of reference gene primers within the assay. To quantify the absolute abundance of each unique TCRbeta CDR3 rearrangement, sequence reads were collapsed and filtered. For each sample, productive Simpson clonality was calculated as the square root of Simpson's diversity index over productive rearrangements. Drawn from immuneACCESS, this table holds only the in-frame rearrangements with V and J called that TCRdb kept. Clones are partly lost; checked studies trace under half to an unresolved V gene and leave the rest unexplained. V and J calls plus clone size are reproduced from that table; the DNA served to infer D and trimming. Here the sample has about 300,000 clones; over 75% occur a single time. The ten top clones hold 13% of the sample.

Collaborating institutions collected whole blood in K2EDTA tubes following their own protocols. For TCRbeta analysis, collaborators shipped samples as frozen whole blood, isolated PBMCs, or DNA extracted from either of those sample types. Including cysteine and phenylalanine, the CDR3 has 15 amino acids. The kept DNA is CDR3 alone, 45 bases in frame from the first base. In the germline V gene, CDR1 corresponds to MDHEN and CDR2 to SYDVKM. Trimming costs V 3 bases and J 4 bases, and their ends lie 10 bases apart. The source material was peripheral blood. The rearrangement combines TRBV28 with TRBJ2-6, with a tentative D gene TRBD2 over 7 matching bases. This receptor was obtained from a human donor in a cohort sampled during active COVID-19. The nucleotide sequence reads as follows: TGTGCCAGCAGTTTTGGGGGGGCCGGGGCCAACGTCCTGACTTTC. It codes for CASSFGGAGANVLTF.